The 15 T cell receptor beta chains below were found in one sample sequenced in a study of Graves' ophthalmopathy and Graves' hyperthyroidism. Amplified TCR beta CDR3 regions were obtained using RNA transcripts as template. Scientists carried out first-round RT-PCR using HTBI primers and then a second-round multiplex PCR. TCRdb re-analysed the multiplex PCR reads in MiXCR, keeping a single row per CDR3 protein. The sample records about 200,000 distinct CDR3 sequences, around 30% being singletons. Source material: peripheral blood. The source of these receptors is a man aged 45-60 years with Graves' ophthalmopathy.

This clonotype was picked up many times. CDR3 nucleotide sequence: TGTGCCAGTAGTGGTCCAGGCTTGAGTATCTACGAGCAGTACTTC. It is translated as CASSGPGLSIYEQYF. The chain combines TRBV19 with TRBJ2-7; D is undetermined. With 5 bases removed from V and 3 bases from J, the gap between germline ends came to 17 bases. Germline-derived CDR1 and CDR2 are LNHDA and SQIVND (reference sequence). This CDR3 region has 15 residues.

The chain joins TRBV7-2 to TRBJ2-4; TRBD2 matches 7 bases. This CDR3 spans 18 amino acids. V gave up 2 bases and J gave up 0 bases; unmatched junction bases: 10. The germline V gene has CDR1 SGHTA and CDR2 FQGNSA. The chain's CDR3 is CASSLSLAEALAKNIQYF. The CDR3 nucleotides read TGTGCCAGCAGCTTATCGCTAGCGGAGGCTCTAGCCAAAAACATTCAGTACTTC.

This clonotype was recorded at least ten times. The genes are TRBV4-1 and TRBJ2-5, with D perhaps matching TRBD1 (6 bases). In germline, CDR1 is MGHRA, CDR2 YSYEKL. The CDR3 extends over 16 amino acids. The V end was cut by 4 bases, the J end by 4 bases, with 19 bases between. The CDR3 DNA reads TGCGCCAGCAGCCCCCCCGTGGGGGCACGCCGAGAGACCCAGTACTTC. Encoded protein: CASSPPVGARRETQYF.

This clonotype was detected ten times or more. J is TRBJ2-7 and V is TRBV7-9, with TRBD1 matching over 9 bases. Germline CDR1 SEHNR, CDR2 FQNEAQ (reference sequence). The CDR3 covers 16 residues. Germline trimming cut 3 bases from V and 3 bases from J; bases unmatched to any gene: 9. Here the CDR3 reads CASSFPRDRENYEQYF. The CDR3 DNA sequence: TGTGCCAGCAGCTTTCCTCGGGACAGGGAGAACTACGAGCAGTACTTC.

The gene calls are TRBV6-5 and TRBJ2-5, with 9 bases aligning to TRBD1. CDR3 length: 15 amino acids. The germline gives CDR1 MNHEY, CDR2 SVGAGI. After removal of 2 bases from V and 5 bases from J, the junction contained 6 bases not matched to a gene. The chain's CDR3 is CASSYGTGFVETQYF. DNA for the CDR3: TGTGCCAGCAGTTACGGGACAGGGTTCGTGGAGACCCAGTACTTC.

This clonotype showed up many times. This chain uses TRBV27 with TRBJ1-5; tentatively, D is TRBD1 (6 bases). CDR3 length equals 14 residues. Germline V lookup: CDR1 MNHEY, CDR2 SMNVEV (reference sequence). The ends were cut back, 8 bases at V and 6 bases at J, with 17 bases in the middle. The chain's CDR3 is CASRLRGGGQPQHF. Here the CDR3 DNA reads TGTGCCAGCCGCCTTCGGGGAGGGGGTCAGCCCCAGCATTTT.

This clonotype occurred a few times. This may stem from a read error, because a much larger clone lies one nucleotide away. This chain connects TRBV4-1 to TRBJ2-2; D remains unclear. CDR1 MGHRA and CDR2 YSYEKL come from the germline V gene. The CDR3 loop spans 15 amino acids. Here the CDR3 reads CASRQRLSNAGELFF. The CDR3 nucleotides are TGCGCCAGCAGACAACGACTGTCGAACGCCGGGGAGCTGTTTTTT.

This clonotype has a count of ten or more. This chain connects TRBV6-2 or TRBV6-3 to TRBJ2-5; tentatively, D is TRBD2 (6 bases). V lost 2 bases and J lost 7, with 8 bases in between. Per germline, CDR1 MNHEY and CDR2 SVGEGT. This CDR3 has 12 residues. The CDR3 DNA is TGTGCCAGCAGTTACCTGGGGGGGACCCAGTACTTC. This encodes CASSYLGGTQYF.

This clonotype was detected many times. V is TRBV11-2 and J is TRBJ1-1; D remains unclear. This CDR3 has 13 amino acids. CDR1 is SGHAT and CDR2 is FQNNGV in the germline V gene. V lost 8 bases and J 0 bases, leaving 10 bases between the germline ends. The CDR3 nucleotides are TGTGCCAGCCAGAACGGGGTGAACACTGAAGCTTTCTTT. As protein: CASQNGVNTEAFF.

The chain is built from TRBV6-1 and TRBJ2-5; D is perhaps TRBD2 (6 bases). Germline lookup yields CDR1 MNHNS and CDR2 SASEGT. The CDR3 spans 16 residues. V dropped 0 bases and J dropped 5 bases, with 16 bases sitting between them. The CDR3 is CASSEAAGTGRETQYF. The CDR3 DNA reads TGTGCCAGCAGTGAAGCGGCGGGGACTGGAAGGGAGACCCAGTACTTC.

This clonotype was detected many times. V gene TRBV7-9 combines with J gene TRBJ2-7; TRBD2 is a possible D gene (6 bases). V lost 5 bases to trimming and J lost 3 bases, with 11 bases between them. Germline values: CDR1 SEHNR, CDR2 FQNEAQ (reference sequence). This CDR3 region has 13 residues. CDR3 DNA sequence: TGTGCCAGCAGCCCGGGGGACGACTACGAGCAGTACTTC. This sequence encodes CASSPGDDYEQYF.

This clonotype has more than one count but fewer than ten. DNA for the CDR3: TGTGCCAGCAGATTACAGGTGGTGAACACTGAAGCTTTCTTT. This gives the protein CASRLQVVNTEAFF. This chain links TRBV6-5 with TRBJ1-1, with a weak D call TRBD1 (5 bases). Germline CDR1 reads MNHEY; CDR2 reads SVGAGI. The CDR3 runs 14 residues. V gave up 6 bases and J gave up 0 bases, with 11 bases separating them.

At least ten counts were recorded for this clonotype. This could be a read error, since a much larger clone is one nucleotide away. This chain connects TRBV12-3 or TRBV12-4 to TRBJ2-7; the D gene could be TRBD1 or TRBD2 (6 bases each). CDR3 length equals 13 residues. V was pared by 8 bases and J by 6 bases, with 17 bases between. CDR3 coding DNA: TGTGCCAGCGGTTCATCGGGGGCGCGCGAGCAGTACTTC. Protein sequence: CASGSSGAREQYF.

This clonotype was found a few times. CDR3 sequence reads: CASSETPPAREYEQYF. The CDR3 DNA is TGTGCCAGCAGTGAAACTCCCCCGGCCAGAGAGTACGAGCAGTACTTC. This chain joins TRBV6-1 and TRBJ2-7; D is uncertain. V lost 2 bases and J lost 4, with 18 bases in between. The CDR3 totals 16 residues. In germline, CDR1 is MNHNS, CDR2 SASEGT.

The chain uses TRBV28 and TRBJ1-5; D is undetermined. V was trimmed by 5 bases and J by 2 bases, leaving 16 bases between them. CDR3 length: 16 residues. Per germline, CDR1 MDHEN and CDR2 SYDVKM. The CDR3 sequence is CASSPLGRGGNQPQHF. CDR3 nucleotides: TGTGCCAGCAGTCCGTTAGGGCGCGGGGGCAATCAGCCCCAGCATTTT.